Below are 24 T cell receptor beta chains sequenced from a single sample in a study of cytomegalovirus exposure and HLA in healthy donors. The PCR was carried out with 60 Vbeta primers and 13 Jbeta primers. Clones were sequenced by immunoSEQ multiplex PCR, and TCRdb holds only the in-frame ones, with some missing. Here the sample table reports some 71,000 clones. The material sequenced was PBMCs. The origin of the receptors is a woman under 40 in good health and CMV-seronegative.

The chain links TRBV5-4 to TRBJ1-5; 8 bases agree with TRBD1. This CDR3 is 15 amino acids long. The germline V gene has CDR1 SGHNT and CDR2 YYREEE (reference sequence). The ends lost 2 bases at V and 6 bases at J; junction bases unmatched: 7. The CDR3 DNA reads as TGTGCCAGCAGCTTTAACAGGGGGTCGGGTCAGCCCCAGCATTTT. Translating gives CASSFNRGSGQPQHF.

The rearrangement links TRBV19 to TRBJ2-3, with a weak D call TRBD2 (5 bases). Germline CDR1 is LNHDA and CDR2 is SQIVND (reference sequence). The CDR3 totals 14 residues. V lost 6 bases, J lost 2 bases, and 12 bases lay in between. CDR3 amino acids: CASSDGLHTDTQYF. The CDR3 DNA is TGTGCCAGTAGCGATGGACTGCACACAGATACGCAGTATTTT.

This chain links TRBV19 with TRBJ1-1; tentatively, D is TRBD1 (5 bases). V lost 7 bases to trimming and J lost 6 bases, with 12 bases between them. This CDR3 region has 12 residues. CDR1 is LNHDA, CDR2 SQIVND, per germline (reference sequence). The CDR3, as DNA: TGTGCCAGTACCCTTCGGGGGGCTGAAGCTTTCTTT. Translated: CASTLRGAEAFF.

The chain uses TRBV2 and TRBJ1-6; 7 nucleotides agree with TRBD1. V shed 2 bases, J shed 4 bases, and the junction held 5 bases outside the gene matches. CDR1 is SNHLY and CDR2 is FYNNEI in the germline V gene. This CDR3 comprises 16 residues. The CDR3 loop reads CASSERGPPYNSPLHF. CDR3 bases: TGTGCCAGCAGTGAAAGGGGGCCCCCATATAATTCACCCCTCCACTTT.

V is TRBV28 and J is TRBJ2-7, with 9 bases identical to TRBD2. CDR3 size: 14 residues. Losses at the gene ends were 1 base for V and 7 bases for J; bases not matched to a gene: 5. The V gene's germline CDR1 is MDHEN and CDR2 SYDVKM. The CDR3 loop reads CASSLYGTSWEQYF. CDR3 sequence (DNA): TGTGCCAGCAGTTTATACGGGACTAGCTGGGAGCAGTACTTC. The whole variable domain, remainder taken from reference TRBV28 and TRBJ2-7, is DVKVTQSSRYLVKRTGEKVFLECVQDMDHENMFWYRQDPGLGLRLIYFSYDVKMKEKGDIPEGYSVSREKKERFSLILESASTNQTSMYLCASSLYGTSWEQYFGPGTRLTVT.

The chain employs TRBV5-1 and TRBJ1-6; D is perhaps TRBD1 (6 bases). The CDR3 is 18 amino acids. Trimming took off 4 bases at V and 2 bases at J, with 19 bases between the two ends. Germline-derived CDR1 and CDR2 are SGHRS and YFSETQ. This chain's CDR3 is CASSVGDTQLPYNSPLHF. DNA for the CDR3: TGCGCCAGCAGCGTGGGGGACACCCAGCTCCCCTATAATTCACCCCTCCACTTT.

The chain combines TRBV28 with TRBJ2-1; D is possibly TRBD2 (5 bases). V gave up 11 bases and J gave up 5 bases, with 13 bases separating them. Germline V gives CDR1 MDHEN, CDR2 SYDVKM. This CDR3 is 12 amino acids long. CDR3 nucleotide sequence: TGTGCCTGGGGTCTGGGAGACAATGAGCAGTTCTTC. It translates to CAWGLGDNEQFF.

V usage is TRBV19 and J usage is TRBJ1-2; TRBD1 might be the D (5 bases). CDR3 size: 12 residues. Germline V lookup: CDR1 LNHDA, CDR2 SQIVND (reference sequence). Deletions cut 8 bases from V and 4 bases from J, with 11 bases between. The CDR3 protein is CASYRTSYGYTF. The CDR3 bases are TGTGCCAGTTACAGGACGAGCTATGGCTACACCTTC.

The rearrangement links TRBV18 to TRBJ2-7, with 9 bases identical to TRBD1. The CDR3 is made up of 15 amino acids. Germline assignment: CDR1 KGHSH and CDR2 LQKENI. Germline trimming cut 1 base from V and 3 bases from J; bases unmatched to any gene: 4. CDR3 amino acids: CASSPRQGDFYEQYF. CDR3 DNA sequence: TGTGCCAGCTCACCACGACAGGGGGACTTCTACGAGCAGTACTTC.

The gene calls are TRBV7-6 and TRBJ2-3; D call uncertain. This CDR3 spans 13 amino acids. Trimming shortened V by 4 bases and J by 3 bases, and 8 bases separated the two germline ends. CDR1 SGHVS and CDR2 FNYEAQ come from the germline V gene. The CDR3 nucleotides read TGTGCCAGCAGCTCAGGCCGGACAGATACGCAGTATTTT. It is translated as CASSSGRTDTQYF.

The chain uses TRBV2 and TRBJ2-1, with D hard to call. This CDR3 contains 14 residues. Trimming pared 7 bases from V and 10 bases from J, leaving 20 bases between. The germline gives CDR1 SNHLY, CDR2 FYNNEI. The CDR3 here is CASIPRGVAQEQFF. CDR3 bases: TGTGCCAGCATCCCCAGAGGAGTCGCGCAAGAGCAGTTCTTC.

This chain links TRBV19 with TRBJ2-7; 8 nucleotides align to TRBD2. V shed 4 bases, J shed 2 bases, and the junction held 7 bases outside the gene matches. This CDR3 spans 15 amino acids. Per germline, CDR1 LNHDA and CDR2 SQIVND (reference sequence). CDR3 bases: TGTGCCAGTAGTAGGCTAGCGGGTGCACCCTACGAGCAGTACTTC. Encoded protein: CASSRLAGAPYEQYF.

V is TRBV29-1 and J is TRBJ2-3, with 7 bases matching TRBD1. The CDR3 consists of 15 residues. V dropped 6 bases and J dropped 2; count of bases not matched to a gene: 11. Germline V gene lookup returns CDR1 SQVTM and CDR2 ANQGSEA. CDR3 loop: CSVTAGTVPTDTQYF. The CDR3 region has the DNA TGCAGCGTGACTGCCGGGACAGTTCCCACAGATACGCAGTATTTT.

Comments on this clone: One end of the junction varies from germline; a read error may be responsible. CDR3 in DNA: TGTGCCAGCAGTGAGTTCGCCGTCCCGAACGCTGAAGCTTTCTTT. This encodes CASSEFAVPNAEAFF. The chain joins TRBV9 to TRBJ1-1; no definite D call. The CDR3 is 15 amino acids. CDR1 SGDLS and CDR2 YYNGEE come from the germline V gene.

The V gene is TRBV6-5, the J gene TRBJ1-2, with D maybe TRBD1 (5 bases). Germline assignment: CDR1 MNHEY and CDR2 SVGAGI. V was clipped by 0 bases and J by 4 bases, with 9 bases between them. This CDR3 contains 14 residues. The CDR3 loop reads CASSYSGAGYGYTF. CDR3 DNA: TGTGCCAGCAGTTACTCAGGGGCCGGCTATGGCTACACCTTC.

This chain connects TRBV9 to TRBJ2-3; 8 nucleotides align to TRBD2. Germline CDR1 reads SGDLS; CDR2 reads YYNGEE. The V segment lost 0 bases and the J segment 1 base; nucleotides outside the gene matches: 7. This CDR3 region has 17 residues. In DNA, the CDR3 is TGTGCCAGCAGCGTAGTTCCAGCGGGAGAGGGCACAGATACGCAGTATTTT. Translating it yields CASSVVPAGEGTDTQYF.

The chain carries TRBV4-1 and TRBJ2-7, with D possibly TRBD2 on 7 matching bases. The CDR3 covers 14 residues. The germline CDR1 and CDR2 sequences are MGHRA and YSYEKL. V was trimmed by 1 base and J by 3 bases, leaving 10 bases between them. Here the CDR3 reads CASSQAGGVYEQYF. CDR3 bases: TGCGCCAGCAGCCAAGCGGGGGGCGTCTACGAGCAGTACTTC.

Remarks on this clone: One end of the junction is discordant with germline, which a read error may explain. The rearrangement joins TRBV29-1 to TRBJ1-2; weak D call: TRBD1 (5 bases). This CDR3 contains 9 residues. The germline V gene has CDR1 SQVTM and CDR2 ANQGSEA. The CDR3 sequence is CSVDQHRTF. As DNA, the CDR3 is TGCAGCGTTGATCAACACAGGACGTTC.

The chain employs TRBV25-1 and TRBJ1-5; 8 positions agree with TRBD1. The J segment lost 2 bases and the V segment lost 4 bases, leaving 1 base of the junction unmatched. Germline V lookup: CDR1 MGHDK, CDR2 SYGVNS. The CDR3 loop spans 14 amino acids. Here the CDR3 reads CASSGGQGNQPQHF. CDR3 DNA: TGTGCCAGCAGTGGGGGACAGGGCAATCAGCCCCAGCATTTT.

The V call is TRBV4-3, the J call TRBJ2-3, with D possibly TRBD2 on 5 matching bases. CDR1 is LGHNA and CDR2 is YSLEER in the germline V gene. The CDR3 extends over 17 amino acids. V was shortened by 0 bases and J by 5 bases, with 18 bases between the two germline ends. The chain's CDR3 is CASSQDPSGSPGDTQYF. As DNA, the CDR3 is TGCGCCAGCAGCCAAGACCCCTCGGGATCACCCGGAGATACGCAGTATTTT.

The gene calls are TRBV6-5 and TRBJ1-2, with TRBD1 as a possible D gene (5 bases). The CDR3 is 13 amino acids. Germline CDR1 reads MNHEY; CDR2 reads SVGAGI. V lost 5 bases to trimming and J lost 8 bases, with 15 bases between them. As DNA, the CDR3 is TGTGCCAGCAGTAAATGGGGGGGAGACGGCTACACCTTC. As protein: CASSKWGGDGYTF.

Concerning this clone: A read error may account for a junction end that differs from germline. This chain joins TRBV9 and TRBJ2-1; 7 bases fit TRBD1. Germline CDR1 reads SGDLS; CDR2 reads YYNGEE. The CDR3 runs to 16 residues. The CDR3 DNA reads TGTGCCAGCAGCGCGGGACAGCCGAGCTCCGACAATGAGCAGTTCTTC. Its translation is CASSAGQPSSDNEQFF.

CDR3 region: CASSLAGGQATTYEQYF. The CDR3 nucleotides read TGTGCCAGCAGCTTAGCGGGTGGACAGGCGACAACCTACGAGCAGTACTTC. The chain couples TRBV7-6 to TRBJ2-7, with 7 bases aligning to TRBD1. Germline V lookup: CDR1 SGHVS, CDR2 FNYEAQ. The junction had 10 bases not matched to a gene; V was cut back by 0 bases and J by 2 bases. The CDR3 is 17 amino acids.

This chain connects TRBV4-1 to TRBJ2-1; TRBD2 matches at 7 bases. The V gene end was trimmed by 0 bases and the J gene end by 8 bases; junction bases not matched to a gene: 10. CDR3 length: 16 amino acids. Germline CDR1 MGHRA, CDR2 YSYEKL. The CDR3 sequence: CASSQDPGLVIHEQFF. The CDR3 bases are TGCGCCAGCAGCCAAGATCCCGGACTAGTTATCCATGAGCAGTTCTTC.